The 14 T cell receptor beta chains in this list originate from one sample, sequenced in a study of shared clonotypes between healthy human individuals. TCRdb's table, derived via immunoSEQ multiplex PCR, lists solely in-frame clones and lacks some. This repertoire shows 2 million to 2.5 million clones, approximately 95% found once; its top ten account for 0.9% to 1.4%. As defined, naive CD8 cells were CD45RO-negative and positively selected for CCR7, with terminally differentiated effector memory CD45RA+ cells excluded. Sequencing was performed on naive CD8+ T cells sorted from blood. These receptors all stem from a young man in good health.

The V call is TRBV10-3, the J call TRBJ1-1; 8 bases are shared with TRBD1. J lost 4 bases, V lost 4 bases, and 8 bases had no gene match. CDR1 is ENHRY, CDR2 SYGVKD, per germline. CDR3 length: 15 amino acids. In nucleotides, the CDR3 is TGTGCCATCAGTGGCACGATAGGACAGGGCACTGAAGCTTTCTTT. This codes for CAISGTIGQGTEAFF.

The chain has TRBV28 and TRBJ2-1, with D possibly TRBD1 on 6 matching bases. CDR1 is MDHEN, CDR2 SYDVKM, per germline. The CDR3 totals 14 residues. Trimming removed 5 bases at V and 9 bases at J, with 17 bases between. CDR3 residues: CASSPSAQGIEQFF. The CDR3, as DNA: TGTGCCAGCAGTCCATCTGCACAGGGAATTGAGCAGTTCTTC.

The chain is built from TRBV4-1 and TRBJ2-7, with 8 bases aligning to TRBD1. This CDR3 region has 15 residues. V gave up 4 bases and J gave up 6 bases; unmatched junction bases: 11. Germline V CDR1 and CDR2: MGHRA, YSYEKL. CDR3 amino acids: CASSPPPGQVGEQYF. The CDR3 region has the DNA TGCGCCAGCAGCCCCCCGCCGGGACAGGTGGGCGAGCAGTACTTC.

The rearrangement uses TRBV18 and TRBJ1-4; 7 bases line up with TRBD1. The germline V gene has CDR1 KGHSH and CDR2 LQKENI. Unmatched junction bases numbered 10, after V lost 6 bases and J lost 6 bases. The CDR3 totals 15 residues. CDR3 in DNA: TGTGCCAGCTCGCGTGGGGCCGGGACAGATGAAAAACTGTTTTTT. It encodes CASSRGAGTDEKLFF.

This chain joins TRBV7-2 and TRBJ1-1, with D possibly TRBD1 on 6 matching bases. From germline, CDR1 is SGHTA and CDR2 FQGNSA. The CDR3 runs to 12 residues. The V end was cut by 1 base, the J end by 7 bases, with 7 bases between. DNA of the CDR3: TGTGCCAGCAGCTTAGTACAGGGTGAAGCTTTCTTT. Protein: CASSLVQGEAFF. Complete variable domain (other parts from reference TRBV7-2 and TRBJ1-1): GAGVSQSPSNKVTEKGKDVELRCDPISGHTALYWYRQSLGQGLEFLIYFQGNSAPDKSGLPSDRFSAERTGGSVSTLTIQRTQQEDSAVYLCASSLVQGEAFFGQGTRLTVV.

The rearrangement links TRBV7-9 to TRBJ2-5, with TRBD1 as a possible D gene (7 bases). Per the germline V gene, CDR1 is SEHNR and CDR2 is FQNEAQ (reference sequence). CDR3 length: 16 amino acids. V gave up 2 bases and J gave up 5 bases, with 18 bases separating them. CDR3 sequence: CASSLLPGGPFETQYF. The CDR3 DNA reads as TGTGCCAGCAGCTTACTTCCAGGGGGGCCCTTTGAGACCCAGTACTTC.

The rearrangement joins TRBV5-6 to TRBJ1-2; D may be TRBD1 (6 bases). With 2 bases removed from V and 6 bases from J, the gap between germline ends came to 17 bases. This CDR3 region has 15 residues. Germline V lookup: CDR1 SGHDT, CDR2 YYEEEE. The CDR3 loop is CASSFLSGARDGYTF. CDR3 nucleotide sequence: TGTGCCAGCAGCTTTCTTTCGGGGGCGCGTGATGGCTACACCTTC.

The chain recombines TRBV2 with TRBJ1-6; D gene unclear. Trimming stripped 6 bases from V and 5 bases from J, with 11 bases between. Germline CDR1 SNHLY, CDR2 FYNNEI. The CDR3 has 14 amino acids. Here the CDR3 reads CASRGRFDNSPLHF. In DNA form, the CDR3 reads TGTGCCAGCAGGGGCCGGTTTGATAATTCACCCCTCCACTTT.

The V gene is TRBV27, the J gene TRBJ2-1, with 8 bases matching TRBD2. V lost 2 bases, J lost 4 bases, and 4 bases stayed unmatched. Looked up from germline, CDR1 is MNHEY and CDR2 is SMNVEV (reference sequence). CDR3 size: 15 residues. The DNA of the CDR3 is TGTGCCAGCAGTTTACGGGGACTAGTTTACAATGAGCAGTTCTTC. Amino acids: CASSLRGLVYNEQFF.

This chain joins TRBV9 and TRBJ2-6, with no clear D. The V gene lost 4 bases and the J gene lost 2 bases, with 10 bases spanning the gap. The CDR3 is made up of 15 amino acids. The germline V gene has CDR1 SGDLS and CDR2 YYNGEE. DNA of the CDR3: TGTGCCAGCAGCCTCGGGTGGGCTGGGGCCAACGTCCTGACTTTC. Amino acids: CASSLGWAGANVLTF.

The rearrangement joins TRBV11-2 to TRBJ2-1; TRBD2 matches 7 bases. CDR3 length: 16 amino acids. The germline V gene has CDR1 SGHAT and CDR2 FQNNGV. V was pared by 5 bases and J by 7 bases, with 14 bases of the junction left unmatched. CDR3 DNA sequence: TGTGCCAGCAGCCCGCCCGGCGCGGGAGAGGATAATGAGCAGTTCTTC. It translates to CASSPPGAGEDNEQFF.

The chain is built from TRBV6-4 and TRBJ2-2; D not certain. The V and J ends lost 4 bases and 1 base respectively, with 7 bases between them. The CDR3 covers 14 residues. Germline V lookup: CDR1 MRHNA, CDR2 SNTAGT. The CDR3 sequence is CASSGGLNTGELFF. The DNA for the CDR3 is TGTGCCAGCAGTGGTGGGTTGAACACCGGGGAGCTGTTTTTT.

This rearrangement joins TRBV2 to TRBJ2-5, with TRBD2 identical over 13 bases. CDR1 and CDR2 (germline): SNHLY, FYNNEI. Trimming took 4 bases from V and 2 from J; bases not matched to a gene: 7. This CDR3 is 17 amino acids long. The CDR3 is CASSALTSGGPQETQYF. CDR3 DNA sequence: TGTGCCAGCAGTGCCCTGACTAGCGGGGGGCCACAAGAGACCCAGTACTTC.

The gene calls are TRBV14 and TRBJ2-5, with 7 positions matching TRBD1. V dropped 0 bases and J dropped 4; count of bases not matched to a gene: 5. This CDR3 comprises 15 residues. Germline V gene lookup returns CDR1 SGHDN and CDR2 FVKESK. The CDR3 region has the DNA TGTGCCAGCAGCCAAGAAGCAGGGGGAAGAGAGACCCAGTACTTC. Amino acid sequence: CASSQEAGGRETQYF. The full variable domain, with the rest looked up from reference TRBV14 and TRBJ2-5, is EAGVTQFPSHSVIEKGQTVTLRCDPISGHDNLYWYRRVMGKEIKFLLHFVKESKQDESGMPNNRFLAERTGGTYSTLKVQPAELEDSGVYFCASSQEAGGRETQYFGPGTRLLVL.